Shown below are 5 T cell receptor beta chains from a single sample sequenced in a study of blood T cells in healthy people across ages. Primed by a sample-barcoded 5' primer and a J-beta primer mix, a second PCR proceeded for about 6 to 12 cycles. A single record per CDR3 protein comes from TCRdb applying MiXCR to the 5' RACE reads. This table has about 730,000 distinct CDR3 sequences, roughly 45% appearing once. The sample was blood. The source of these receptors is a woman in her fifties or sixties in good health.

There are a few counts of this clonotype. The V call is TRBV5-1, the J call TRBJ1-1, with D perhaps TRBD1 (6 bases). The CDR3 covers 15 residues. V lost 4 bases to trimming and J lost 4 bases, with 17 bases between them. Germline-derived CDR1 and CDR2 are SGHRS and YFSETQ. CDR3: CASSGGQPLSTEAFF. DNA of the CDR3: TGCGCCAGCAGCGGTGGACAGCCCTTATCCACTGAAGCTTTCTTT.

The V gene is TRBV29-1, the J gene TRBJ1-1; a possible D gene is TRBD1 (6 bases). Germline V CDR1 and CDR2: SQVTM, ANQGSEA. The CDR3 is 13 residues long. V was pared by 7 bases and J by 5 bases, with 17 bases between. As DNA, the CDR3 is TGCAGCGCCGAGGGGCAGGGGAGGACTGAAGCTTTCTTT. It translates to CSAEGQGRTEAFF.

The CDR3 protein is CASSETVGSYNEQFF. The CDR3 DNA reads TGTGCCAGCAGCGAAACGGTGGGCTCCTACAATGAGCAGTTCTTC. This chain links TRBV9 with TRBJ2-1; D uncertain. The CDR3 runs to 15 residues. The ends were cut back, 3 bases at V and 0 bases at J, with 10 bases in the middle. CDR1 is SGDLS and CDR2 is YYNGEE in the germline V gene.

About this clonotype itself: A read error may account for a junction end that differs from germline. The chain carries TRBV6-5 and TRBJ1-6; tentative D call: TRBD1 (5 bases). CDR1 and CDR2 from the germline V gene are MNHEY and SVGAGI. There are 13 residues in the CDR3. The CDR3 DNA sequence: TGTGCCGGCAGCGCAGGGTATAATTCACCCCTCCACTTT. As protein: CAGSAGYNSPLHF.

V and J are TRBV28 and TRBJ1-1; no reliable D call. The CDR3 sequence is 15 residues long. Germline CDR1 is MDHEN and CDR2 is SYDVKM. V was trimmed by 3 bases and J by 1 base, leaving 12 bases between them. DNA of the CDR3: TGTGCCAGCAGTTTCTCCGGCAGAGAGAACACTGAAGCTTTCTTT. Translation gives CASSFSGRENTEAFF.